Below, 5 T cell receptor beta chains from the same sample are listed, as sequenced in a study of T-cell reconstitution after alpha-beta-depleted transplantation in children. Preparation of the TCRbeta library was carried out with unique molecular identifiers. TCRdb re-called the PCR reads with MiXCR, one entry per CDR3 protein. Of some 500,000 distinct CDR3 sequences detected, roughly 33% appear once; the ten largest clones hold less than 2.5%. The specimen was PBMCs from the stem cell graft donor, collected from the stem cell graft. All receptors come from a human donor who donated a stem cell graft to a child with aplastic anemia.

The chain recombines TRBV7-2 with TRBJ2-7; D is unclear. From germline, CDR1 is SGHTA and CDR2 FQGNSA. Between the trimmed V and J ends, which lost 2 bases and 2 bases, there was a span of 13 bases. The CDR3 runs to 15 residues. CDR3 protein: CASSLRARSPYEQYV. The CDR3 nucleotides read TGTGCCAGCAGCTTAAGGGCCCGGTCACCCTACGAGCAGTACGTC.

V usage is TRBV30 and J usage is TRBJ2-1; D remains unclear. The V end lost 0 bases, the J end lost 10 bases, and 7 bases lay between the germline ends. The CDR3 sequence is 11 residues long. CDR1 is GTSNPN, CDR2 SVGIG, per germline (reference sequence). CDR3 sequence reads: CAWSVVREQFF. The CDR3 DNA is TGTGCCTGGAGTGTCGTACGGGAGCAGTTCTTC.

The V call is TRBV2, the J call TRBJ1-2; D is uncertain. The CDR3 sequence is 14 residues long. V was pared by 1 base and J by 1 base, with 7 bases between. The germline V gene encodes CDR1 SNHLY and CDR2 FYNNEI. For the CDR3, the DNA is TGTGCCAGCAGTGAAGAACAGCTTAACTATGGCTACACCTTC. Translated: CASSEEQLNYGYTF.

The J gene is TRBJ1-1, the V gene TRBV20-1, with D unresolved. The germline V gene encodes CDR1 DFQATT and CDR2 SNEGSKA (reference sequence). V lost 6 bases and J lost 1, with 12 bases in between. The CDR3 runs to 13 residues. The CDR3 DNA sequence: TGCAGTGCCCTAAAGGAACCGAACACTGAAGCTTTCTTT. Its translation is CSALKEPNTEAFF.

The gene calls are TRBV12-3 or TRBV12-4 and TRBJ1-1; TRBD1 is a possible D gene (6 bases). The CDR3 runs to 13 residues. V lost 6 bases and J lost 3, with 11 bases in between. The CDR3 DNA follows: TGTGCCAGCAGGCCCACAGGGTACACTGAAGCTTTCTTT. Its protein product is CASRPTGYTEAFF.